A selection of T cell receptor beta chains follows, all from one sample in a study of post-analysis software for immune sequencing data. One entry per CDR3 protein, called by TCRdb with MiXCR from the PCR reads. The table lists 400,000 to 500,000 distinct CDR3 sequences, roughly 38% of them singletons. The sample comprised blood. The receptor source for this set is a girl aged 2 to 9 with multiple sclerosis. The CDR3 runs from the conserved cysteine through the conserved F or W. D genes are given only for firm matches. For some rows the clone size is stated as once, few or many, or as a class when expanded; others skip it.

v_call	d_call	j_call	clone_size	cdr3_nt	cdr3_aa
TRBV3-1	TRBD1	TRBJ2-3	.	TGTGCCAGCAGACGGAAGTCGGGACAGGGGGCGGATACGCAGTATTTT	CASRRKSGQGADTQYF
TRBV20-1	.	TRBJ2-7	.	TGCAGTGCTAGATTCATGAGTTACGAGCAGTACTTC	CSARFMSYEQYF
TRBV20-1	.	TRBJ1-5	once	TGCAGTGCTAGTGTGCCAAACTTGCCCCAGCATTTT	CSASVPNLPQHF
TRBV5-1	TRBD2	TRBJ2-1	.	TGCGCCAGCAGCTTGGCCTTAGCGGGGGCTCTGAGCGGCGAGCAGTTCTTC	CASSLALAGALSGEQFF
TRBV28	.	TRBJ2-1	few	TGTGCCAGCAGCGAAAACACGGGAGAGCAGTTCTTC	CASSENTGEQFF
TRBV5-1	.	TRBJ2-3	few	TGCGCCAGCAGCTTGGCGGTGGAAAGCACAGATACGCAGTATTTT	CASSLAVESTDTQYF
TRBV30	.	TRBJ1-4	.	TGTGCCTGGAGTAACGGGGTCACAAGAACTGGTGAAAAACTGTTTTTT	CAWSNGVTRTGEKLFF
TRBV7-9	.	TRBJ2-3	.	TGTGCCAGCAGCCGCGCGGATAGGGATCGGCGGTATTTT	CASSRADRDRRYF
TRBV7-2	TRBD1	TRBJ2-1	.	TGTGCCAGCAGCCAACGGACAGGTAGGAATGAGCAGTTCTTC	CASSQRTGRNEQFF
TRBV29-1	.	TRBJ2-7	.	TGCAGCGTTGAAACATCCGGGACACTCACCTACGAGCAGTACTTC	CSVETSGTLTYEQYF
TRBV29-1	.	TRBJ2-5	.	TGCAGCGTGGTTTCCGCGCGGCTCGCGGAGACCCAGTACTTC	CSVVSARLAETQYF
TRBV28	TRBD1	TRBJ2-7	.	TGTGCCAGCAGTTTTGGACAGGGGAGGCAGTACTTC	CASSFGQGRQYF
TRBV7-8	.	TRBJ2-1	.	TGTGCCAGCAGCTTAGCGGAGTGGGGCGAGCAGTTCTTC	CASSLAEWGEQFF
TRBV29-1	.	TRBJ1-2	.	TGCAGCGCTACACTCGGGGGGCACGGCACCTTC	CSATLGGHGTF
TRBV20-1	.	TRBJ2-1	.	TGCAGTGCTAGAGATCGCAGGATTTACAATGAGCAGTTCTTC	CSARDRRIYNEQFF
TRBV12-3/TRBV12-4	.	TRBJ1-2	.	TGTGCCAGCAGTCCAGGGTCTCTCGGTTATGGCTACACCTTC	CASSPGSLGYGYTF
TRBV7-7	TRBD2	TRBJ2-5	.	TGTGCTAGCAGCCAAGCGGGACTAGCGGGATGGGAGACCCAGTACTTC	CASSQAGLAGWETQYF
TRBV28	.	TRBJ2-7	once	TGTGCCACCAAAGCCGGCAATTCGGTACCCGGCTACGAGCAGTACTTC	CATKAGNSVPGYEQYF
TRBV20-1	.	TRBJ2-4	.	TGCAGTGCTAGAGATCCTGGGGCGAGCCTAAACATTCAGTACTTC	CSARDPGASLNIQYF
TRBV28	.	TRBJ2-5	few	TGTGCCAGCAGTTTATTTAGATGGCAGACCCAGTACTTC	CASSLFRWQTQYF